A selection of T cell receptor beta chains follows, all from one sample in a study of shared clonotypes between healthy human individuals. The data were produced by immunoSEQ multiplex PCR, yet TCRdb's version contains in-frame clones alone and is incomplete. The sample lists roughly 1,800,000 clones; about 95% were seen once. Sample: naive CD8+ T cells sorted from blood. The receptor source for this set is a man aged 18-30 years in good health. The CDR3 runs from the conserved cysteine through the conserved F or W.

>TRBJ1-4|TRBV4-3|15
CASSQGTGFNEKLFF
>TRBJ2-1|TRBV9|13
CASSVGGGNEQFF
>TRBJ2-1|TRBV9|14
CASSAGDLGNEQFF
>TRBJ1-5|TRBV19|13
CASSPEGFQPQHF
>TRBJ2-1|TRBV5-4|16
CASSVFLAGGINEQFF
>TRBJ2-1|TRBV6-1|16
CASSEAPGLAGGEQFF
>TRBJ1-3|TRBV9|16
CASSGTGGAVGNTIYF
>TRBJ2-1|TRBV10-1|18
CASSLLLLAGGPDNEQFF
>TRBJ2-4|TRBV25-1|13
CAIFVLAKNIQYF
>TRBJ1-2|TRBV4-2|15
CASSQEKGSGYGYTF
>TRBJ2-3|TRBV19|16
CASSIRLALFTDTQYF
>TRBJ1-2|TRBV6-1|13
CASSTGHDYGYTF
>TRBJ2-7|TRBV5-4|15
CASSGTSGSSYEQYF
>TRBJ2-7|TRBV19|13
CASSMGGPYEQYF
>TRBJ2-3|TRBV13|16
CASSGLMGDPTDTQYF
>TRBJ1-2|TRBV29-1|12
CSVETDNYGYTF
>TRBJ2-7|TRBV20-1|11
CSAGQSYEQYF
>TRBJ2-7|TRBV4-1|14
CASSQDSGSREQYF
>TRBJ2-5|TRBV27|13
CATSGQGQETQYF
>TRBJ2-3|TRBV4-3|17
CASSHAGTEEDTDTQYF
>TRBJ1-4|TRBV4-1|14
CASSQGTGAEKLFF
>TRBJ2-1|TRBV7-2|13
CASSLDVGGEQFF
>TRBJ1-3|TRBV29-1|12
CSDGGSGNTIYF
>TRBJ2-7|TRBV30|15
CAWSGGAGAPYEQYF
>TRBJ2-5|TRBV6-5|15
CASSYFDHSQETQYF
>TRBJ1-3|TRBV7-9|13
CASSSPRENTIYF